This TCR beta chain derives from a study of blood T cell repertoires in COVID-19. Turning to the study itself: Sites across the United States, Italy and Spain contributed samples from acute and convalescent COVID-19. From T cells, B-cell-depleted T cells, or PBMCs came the material, which was cDNA or gDNA.

Original processing notes: Nucleated cell counts were estimated from reference gene primer amplification. Assay used: immunoSEQ multiplex PCR; TCRdb lists only in-frame clones, some missing. That table furnishes V, J and clone size, whereas the DNA furnished D and trimming. The sample yields tens of thousands of clones, approximately 91% seen once. Germline-derived CDR1 and CDR2 are ENHRY and SYGVKD. Trimming stripped 0 bases from V and 6 bases from J, with 17 bases between. The CDR3 is 16 amino acids. This receptor was identified in an elderly woman with acute or convalescent COVID-19. V and J are TRBV10-3 and TRBJ1-2; D gene ambiguous. Source material: peripheral blood. The CDR3 region has the DNA TGTGCCATCAGTGAGTCGGGTTCTTCGTCCCGGGATGGCTACACCTTC. Protein: CAISESGSSSRDGYTF.